The source of this T cell receptor (beta chain) is a study of blood T cell repertoires in COVID-19. The wider study: Whether acute or convalescent, the COVID-19 samples came from the United States, Italy and Spain. The analysed material was cDNA or gDNA that came from T cells, B-cell-depleted T cells, or PBMCs.

Per the original data handling: Estimated nucleated cell counts came from reference gene primer amplification. The data were produced by immunoSEQ multiplex PCR, yet TCRdb's version contains in-frame clones alone and is incomplete. That table supplies the V and J calls and clone size; D and trimming were determined from the DNA. The table includes some 150,000 clones, roughly 84% detected once. The CDR3 is made up of 14 amino acids. V shed 3 bases and J shed 3 bases, with 12 bases lying between them. Germline CDR1 LNHDA, CDR2 SQIVND (reference sequence). The sequencing input was peripheral blood. This receptor was obtained from a woman aged 55-69 years with acute or convalescent COVID-19. This chain connects TRBV19 to TRBJ2-7; tentative D call: TRBD2 (6 bases). The CDR3: CASSISGTRYEQYF. The DNA for the CDR3 is TGTGCCAGTAGTATCTCCGGGACTCGCTACGAGCAGTACTTC.